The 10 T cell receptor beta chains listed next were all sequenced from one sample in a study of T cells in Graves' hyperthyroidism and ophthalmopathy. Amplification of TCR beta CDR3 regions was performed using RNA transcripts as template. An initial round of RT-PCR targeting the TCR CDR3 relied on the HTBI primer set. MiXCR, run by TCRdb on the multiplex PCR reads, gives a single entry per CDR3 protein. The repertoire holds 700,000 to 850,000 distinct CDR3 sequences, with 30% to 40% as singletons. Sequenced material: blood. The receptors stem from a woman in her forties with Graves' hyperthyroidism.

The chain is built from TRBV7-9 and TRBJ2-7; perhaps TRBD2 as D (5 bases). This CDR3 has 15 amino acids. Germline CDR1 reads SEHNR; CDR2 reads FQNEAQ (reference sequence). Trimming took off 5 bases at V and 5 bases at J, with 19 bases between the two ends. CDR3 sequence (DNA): TGTGCCAGCAGCCCCCTGAGGGCGACGAGTAACGAGCAGTACTTC. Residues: CASSPLRATSNEQYF.

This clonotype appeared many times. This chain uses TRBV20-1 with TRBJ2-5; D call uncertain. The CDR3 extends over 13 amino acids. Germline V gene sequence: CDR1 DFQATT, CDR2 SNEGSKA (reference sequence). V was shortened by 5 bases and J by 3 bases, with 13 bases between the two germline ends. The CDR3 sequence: CSASQAGKETQYF. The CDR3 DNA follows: TGCAGTGCTTCCCAGGCCGGTAAAGAGACCCAGTACTTC.

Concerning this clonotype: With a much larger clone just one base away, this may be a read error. For the CDR3, the DNA is TGTGCCAGCAGCTTAAACGGGGCGGGCGAGACCCAGTACTTC. This encodes CASSLNGAGETQYF. J is TRBJ2-5 and V is TRBV7-2, with D perhaps TRBD1 or TRBD2 (5 bases each). The CDR3 length is 14 residues. Between the trimmed V and J ends, which lost 2 bases and 5 bases, there was a span of 12 bases. The germline V gene has CDR1 SGHTA and CDR2 FQGNSA.

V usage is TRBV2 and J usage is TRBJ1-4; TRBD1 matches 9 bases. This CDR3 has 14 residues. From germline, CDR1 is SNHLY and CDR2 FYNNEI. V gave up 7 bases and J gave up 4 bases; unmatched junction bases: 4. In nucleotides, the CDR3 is TGTGCCAGCACCCAGGGACAGGGTAATGAAAAACTGTTTTTT. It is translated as CASTQGQGNEKLFF.

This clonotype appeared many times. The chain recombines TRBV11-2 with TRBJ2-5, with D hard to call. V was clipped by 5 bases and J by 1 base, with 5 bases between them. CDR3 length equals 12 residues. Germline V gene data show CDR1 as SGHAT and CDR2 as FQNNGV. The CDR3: CASSAFQETQYF. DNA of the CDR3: TGTGCCAGCAGCGCCTTCCAAGAGACCCAGTACTTC.

The CDR3 DNA reads as TGTGCCATCAGTTCGACAGGGGGCTTGGATTCACCCCTCCACTTT. This sequence encodes CAISSTGGLDSPLHF. The chain has TRBV10-3 and TRBJ1-6, with TRBD1 matching 10 bases. From germline, CDR1 is ENHRY and CDR2 SYGVKD. Unmatched junction bases numbered 6, after V lost 5 bases and J lost 8 bases. CDR3 length: 15 residues.

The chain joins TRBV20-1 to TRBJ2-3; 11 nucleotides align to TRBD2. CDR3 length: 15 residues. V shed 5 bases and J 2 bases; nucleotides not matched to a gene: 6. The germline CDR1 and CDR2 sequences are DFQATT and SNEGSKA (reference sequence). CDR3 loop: CSAGKLAGDTDTQYF. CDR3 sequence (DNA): TGCAGTGCTGGAAAACTAGCGGGGGACACAGATACGCAGTATTTT.

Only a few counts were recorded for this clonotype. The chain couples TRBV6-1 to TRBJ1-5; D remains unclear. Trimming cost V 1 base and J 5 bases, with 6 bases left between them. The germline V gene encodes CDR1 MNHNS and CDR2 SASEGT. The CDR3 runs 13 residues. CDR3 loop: CASSEVKYQPQHF. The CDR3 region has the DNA TGTGCCAGCAGTGAAGTGAAATATCAGCCCCAGCATTTT.

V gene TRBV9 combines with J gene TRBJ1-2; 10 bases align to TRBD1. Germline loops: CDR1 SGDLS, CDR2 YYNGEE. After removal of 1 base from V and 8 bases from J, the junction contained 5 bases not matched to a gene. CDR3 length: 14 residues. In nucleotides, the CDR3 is TGTGCCAGCAGCGTAAGACAGGGGGCGTGGGGCTACACCTTC. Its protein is CASSVRQGAWGYTF. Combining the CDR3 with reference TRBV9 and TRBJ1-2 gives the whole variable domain DSGVTQTPKHLITATGQRVTLRCSPRSGDLSVYWYQQSLDQGLQFLIQYYNGEERAKGNILERFSAQQFPDLHSELNLSSLELGDSALYFCASSVRQGAWGYTFGSGTRLTVV.

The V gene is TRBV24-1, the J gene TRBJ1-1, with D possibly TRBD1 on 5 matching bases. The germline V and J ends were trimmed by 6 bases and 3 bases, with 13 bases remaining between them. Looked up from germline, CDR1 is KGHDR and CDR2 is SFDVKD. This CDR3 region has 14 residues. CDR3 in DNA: TGTGCCACCAGTCCGCCGGGACTCTACACTGAAGCTTTCTTT. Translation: CATSPPGLYTEAFF.